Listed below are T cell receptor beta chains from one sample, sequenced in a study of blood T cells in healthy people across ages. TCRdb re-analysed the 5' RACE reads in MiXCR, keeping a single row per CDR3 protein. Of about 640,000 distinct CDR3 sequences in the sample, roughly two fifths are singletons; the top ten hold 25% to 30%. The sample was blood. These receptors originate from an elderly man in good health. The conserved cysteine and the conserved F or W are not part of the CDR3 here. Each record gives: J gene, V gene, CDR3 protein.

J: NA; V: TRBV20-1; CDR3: SARVLAGEQY
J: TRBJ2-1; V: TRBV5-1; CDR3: ASSLQGGRENEQF
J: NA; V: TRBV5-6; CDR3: ASSAGQSLYEQY
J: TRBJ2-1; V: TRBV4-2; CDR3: ASSQEPSGVKVQF
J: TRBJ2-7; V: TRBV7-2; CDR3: ASHPGTGLYEQY
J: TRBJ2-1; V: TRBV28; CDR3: ASSRSAEDEQF
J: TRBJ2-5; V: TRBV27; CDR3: ASSTRRGNRETQY
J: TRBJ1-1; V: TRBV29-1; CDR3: SAQTRGDTEAF
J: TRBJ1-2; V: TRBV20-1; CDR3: SADRDRERGNYGYT
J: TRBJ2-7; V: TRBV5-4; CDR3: ASSSRLAGGPSEQY
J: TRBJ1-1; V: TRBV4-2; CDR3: ASSQEGVDTEAF
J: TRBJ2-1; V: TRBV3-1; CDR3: ASSLLQAHEQF
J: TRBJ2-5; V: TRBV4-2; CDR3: ASSRLLEDGTQY
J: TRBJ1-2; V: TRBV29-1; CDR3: SVEGVGRHYGYT
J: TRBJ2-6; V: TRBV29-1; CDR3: SVPTGALSSGANVLT
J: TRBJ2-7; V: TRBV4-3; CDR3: ASSQGIAGNSYEQY
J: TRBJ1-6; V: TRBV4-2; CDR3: ASSQDTDSPPH
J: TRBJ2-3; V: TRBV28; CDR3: ASSSPPGQRTY
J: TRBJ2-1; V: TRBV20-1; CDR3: SARPFAGDEQF
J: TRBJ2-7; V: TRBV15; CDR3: ATRGQTYEQY
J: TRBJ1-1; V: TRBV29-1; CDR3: SARPGQGTEAF
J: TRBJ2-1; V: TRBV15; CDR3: ATSRPGLAGGEQF
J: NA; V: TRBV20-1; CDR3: RVAGHQETQF
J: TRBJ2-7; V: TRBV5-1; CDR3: ASSYLAGGSYEQY
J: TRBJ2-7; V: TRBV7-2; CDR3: ASSLEGLTYEQY
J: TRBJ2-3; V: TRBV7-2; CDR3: ASSSLAGYTQY
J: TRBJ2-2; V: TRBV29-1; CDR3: SVEGTSVDVMNPGELF
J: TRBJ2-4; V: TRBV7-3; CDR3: ASSEGGVKNIQY
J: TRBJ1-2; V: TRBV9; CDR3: ASRPTPSSNYGYT
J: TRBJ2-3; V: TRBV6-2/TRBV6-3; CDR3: ASRGASSITDTQY
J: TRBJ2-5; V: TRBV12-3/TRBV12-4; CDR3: ASSLGITSGGARETWY
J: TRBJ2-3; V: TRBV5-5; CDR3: ASSLMEGVGVASTDTQY
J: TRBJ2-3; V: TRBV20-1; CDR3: SARDIEEPTWGRHTQY
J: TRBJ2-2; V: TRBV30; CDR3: AARDGPGELF
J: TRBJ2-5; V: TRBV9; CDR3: ASSSSRGIQRETQY
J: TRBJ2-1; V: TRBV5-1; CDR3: ASSLEQGAISNNEQF
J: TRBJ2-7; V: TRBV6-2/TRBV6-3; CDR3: ASSYSVLARQGAYEQY
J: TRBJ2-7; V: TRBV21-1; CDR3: ASTQDTNSYEQY
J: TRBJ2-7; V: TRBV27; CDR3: ASSPGSGRAIPTHEQY
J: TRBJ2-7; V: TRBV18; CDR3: ASSPDRDRPYEQY
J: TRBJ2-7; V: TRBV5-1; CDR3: ASSLVPAGGYEQY